The following is a T cell receptor (beta chain) sequence with its context. The clone's antigen remains unknown. No base qualities exist here, and no much larger clone lies one base off it. TCR beta VDJ combination and CDR3 sequence profiling used genomic DNA as the template. An Illumina HiSeq 2000 was used for TCR repertoire sequencing. Under the source paper's analysis protocol: Repertoires were assessed using TRBV/TRBJ rearrangement plots, CDR3 size and DJ length profiles, and Simpson's diversity index. Whichever DNA sequence was most abundant in the deep sequencing data was defined as the immunodominant clone. CDR3 amino acid sequences were checked for sharing between subjects and were compared against published repertoires and the VDJdb database. Through fastp at Q25 and MiXCR, TCRdb rebuilt clones from the public reads, retaining in-frame beta chains. Merged by CDR3 protein, the rows form single entries marked with the most common genes and DNA. The V and J calls were determined by TCRdb, not by the authors. The sample table records roughly 240,000 distinct CDR3 sequences; 45% to 50% of these occur just once. The ten largest account for under 9% of the sample.

This sample stems from a study of CD8+CD57+ T cells in acquired aplastic anemia (dated by TCRdb to between 2018 and 2020). Looking at the study overall: Extracted DNA from sorted CD4+ and CD8+ cells averaged about 3 ug, ranging from about 0.2 to 30 ug. A CD8+CD57+ expansion meant a frequency higher than the mean frequency seen in healthy subjects.

Trimming removed 5 bases from V and 8 bases from J, leaving 9 bases between the germline ends. Looking up the germline V gene (reference sequence) yields CDR1 SEHNR and CDR2 FQNEAQ. The CDR3 starts with the cysteine, ends with the phenylalanine, and has 11 residues. The retained sequence is limited to the CDR3, 33 bases, with the frame set at the first base. The patients picked for sequencing were ones in whom flow cytometry had shown an expansion of CD8+CD57+ cells. Every patient had a diagnosis of severe acquired aplastic anemia based on International Study of Aplastic Anemia and Agranulocytosis and Camitta criteria. At the time blood was sampled, none of the patients had received any therapy. TCR repertoires of sorted CD4+ and CD8+ blood T cells from severe aplastic anemia patients and healthy subjects were deep-sequenced in the study. Patients were enrolled under clinicaltrials.gov protocols 00001620, 01623167, 00001397, 00071045, 00081523 and 00961064 in the USA. Ficoll-Paque density gradient centrifugation was used to isolate peripheral blood mononuclear cells. CD4+ and CD8+ T cells were sorted by FACS or magnetic beads before DNA extraction.

Points the paper makes about the study in general: Between patients and healthy controls, no significant difference in CD8+ Simpson's diversity was found (P=0.060). Twenty-nine CD8+ CDR3 sequences were shared between patients and controls but appeared highly expressed in patients and within their immunodominant clones.

The specimen sequenced was sorted CD4+, CD8+, or CD8+CD57+ T cells (not recorded which) from PBMCs. The receptor was derived from a human donor with aplastic anemia. The chain couples TRBV7-9 to TRBJ1-1; the D gene is unclear. The CDR3: CASSGVEEAFF. The DNA sequence is TGTGCCAGCAGCGGGGTAGAAGAAGCTTTCTTT.